This T cell receptor (beta chain) was captured by sequencing in a study of blood T cell repertoires in COVID-19. This clone turned up a few times. The study assigned cohorts using participant-reported clinical history. Symptom resolution, clearance, or two negative PCRs marked donors in Cohort 3 as recovered. Per the authors' pipeline: Amplification with reference gene primers provided the estimates of nucleated cell counts. Clones were sequenced by immunoSEQ multiplex PCR, and TCRdb holds only the in-frame ones, with some missing. The V and J calls and clone size are taken from that table; D and trimming were inferred from the DNA. The table shows around 300,000 clones, with approximately 90% occurring only once. This CDR3 has 14 amino acids. V dropped 3 bases and J dropped 5; count of bases not matched to a gene: 1. Germline lookup yields CDR1 LNHNV and CDR2 YYDKDF (reference sequence).

This TCR derives from a woman between 35 and 50 years old who had recovered from COVID-19. The genes are TRBV15 and TRBJ1-6; the match to TRBD1 covers 7 bases. Sequencing was performed on PBMCs or T cells enriched from blood (not recorded which). The CDR3 coding sequence is TGTGCCACCAGCAGGGACAGGAATAATTCACCCCTCCACTTT. Translated, it gives CATSRDRNNSPLHF.